Shown below are 5 T cell receptor beta chains from a single sample sequenced in a study of shared clonotypes between healthy human individuals. The repertoire was sequenced with immunoSEQ multiplex PCR; TCRdb's copy has only in-frame clones and lacks some. The sample shows about 490,000 clones, 76% of them seen only once. The sample comprised PBMCs. The origin of the receptors is a woman in her 40s in good health. Some clones in this sample may be carry-over from other donors' samples.

This chain links TRBV5-4 with TRBJ2-7; D tentatively fits TRBD1 or TRBD2 (7 bases each). This CDR3 region has 13 residues. The germline CDR1 and CDR2 sequences are SGHNT and YYREEE (reference sequence). Deletions cut 8 bases from V and 1 base from J, with 13 bases between. CDR3 in DNA: TGTGCCAGTAGACAGGGAGGGTCCTACGAGCAGTACTTC. Encoded protein: CASRQGGSYEQYF.

This clone was observed a few times. The rearrangement links TRBV5-1 to TRBJ1-6; D unresolved. V lost 0 bases and J lost 7, with 11 bases in between. From germline, CDR1 is SGHRS and CDR2 YFSETQ. The CDR3 length is 15 residues. The CDR3 sequence is CASSLGRRLNSPLHF. In nucleotides, the CDR3 is TGCGCCAGCAGCTTGGGTCGACGGCTAAATTCACCCCTCCACTTT.

This clone was detected a few times. The genes are TRBV15 and TRBJ1-4; D perhaps matches TRBD1 (5 bases). Trimming pared 7 bases from V and 5 bases from J, leaving 11 bases between. The CDR3 has 13 amino acids. CDR1 LNHNV and CDR2 YYDKDF come from the germline V gene (reference sequence). CDR3 nucleotides: TGTGCCACCAAGACAGCGCTCAATGAAAAACTGTTTTTT. It yields the protein CATKTALNEKLFF.

V usage is TRBV21-1 and J usage is TRBJ2-2. TRBV21-1 is a documented pseudogene. This CDR3 has 13 residues. In DNA form, the CDR3 reads TGTGCCAGCAGCCGCCCTCTCACCGGGGAGCTGTTTTTT. As protein: CASSRPLTGELFF.

The J gene is TRBJ2-1, the V gene TRBV28, with D perhaps being TRBD1 or TRBD2 (6 bases each). There are 12 residues in the CDR3. In germline, CDR1 is MDHEN, CDR2 SYDVKM. V was shortened by 6 bases and J by 9 bases, with 12 bases between the two germline ends. CDR3 residues: CASRGGIGEQFF. CDR3 nucleotide sequence: TGTGCCAGCAGGGGGGGCATCGGTGAGCAGTTCTTC.